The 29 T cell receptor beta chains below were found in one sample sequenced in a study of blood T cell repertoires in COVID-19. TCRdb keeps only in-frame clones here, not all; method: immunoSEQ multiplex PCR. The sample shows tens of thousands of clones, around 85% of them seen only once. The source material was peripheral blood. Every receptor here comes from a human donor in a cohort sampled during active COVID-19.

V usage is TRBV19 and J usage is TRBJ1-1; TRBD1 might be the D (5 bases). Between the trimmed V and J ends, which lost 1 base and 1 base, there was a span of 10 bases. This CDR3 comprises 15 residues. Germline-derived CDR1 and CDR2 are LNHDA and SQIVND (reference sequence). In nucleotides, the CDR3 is TGTGCCAGTAGTATAGCAGGGCAGGGGAACACTGAAGCTTTCTTT. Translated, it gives CASSIAGQGNTEAFF.

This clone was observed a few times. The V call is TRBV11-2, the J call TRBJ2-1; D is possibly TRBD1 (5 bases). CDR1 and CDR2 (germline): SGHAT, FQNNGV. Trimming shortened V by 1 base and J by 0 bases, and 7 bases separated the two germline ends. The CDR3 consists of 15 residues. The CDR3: CASSLGGFSYNEQFF. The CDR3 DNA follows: TGTGCCAGCAGCTTAGGGGGCTTCTCCTACAATGAGCAGTTCTTC.

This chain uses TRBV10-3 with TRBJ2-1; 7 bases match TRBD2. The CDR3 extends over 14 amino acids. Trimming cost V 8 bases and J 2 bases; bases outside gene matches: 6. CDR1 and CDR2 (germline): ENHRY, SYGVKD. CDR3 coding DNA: TGTGCCATCCGGACTAGTGGGCCCTACAATGAGCAGTTCTTC. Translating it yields CAIRTSGPYNEQFF.

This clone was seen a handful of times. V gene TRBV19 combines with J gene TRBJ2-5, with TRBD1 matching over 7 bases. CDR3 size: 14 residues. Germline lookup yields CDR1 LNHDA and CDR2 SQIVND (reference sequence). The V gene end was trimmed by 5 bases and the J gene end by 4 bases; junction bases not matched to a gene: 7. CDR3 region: CASSSLQGSETQYF. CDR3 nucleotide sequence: TGTGCCAGTAGTTCACTACAGGGGTCAGAGACCCAGTACTTC.

The CDR3 bases are TGTGCCAGCACGTCCCGAGGGACCCAGTACTTC. The encoded protein is CASTSRGTQYF. The rearrangement uses TRBV6-5 and TRBJ2-5; D is undetermined. The CDR3 is 11 residues long. V gave up 7 bases and J gave up 7 bases, with 10 bases separating them. CDR1 and CDR2 from the germline V gene are MNHEY and SVGAGI.

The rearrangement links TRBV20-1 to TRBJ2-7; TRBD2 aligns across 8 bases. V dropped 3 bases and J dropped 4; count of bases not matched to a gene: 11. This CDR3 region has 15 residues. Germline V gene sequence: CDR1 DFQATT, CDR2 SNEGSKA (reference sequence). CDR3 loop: CSASTEGLALYEQYF. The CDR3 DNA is TGCAGTGCTAGTACCGAAGGACTAGCTCTTTACGAGCAGTACTTC.

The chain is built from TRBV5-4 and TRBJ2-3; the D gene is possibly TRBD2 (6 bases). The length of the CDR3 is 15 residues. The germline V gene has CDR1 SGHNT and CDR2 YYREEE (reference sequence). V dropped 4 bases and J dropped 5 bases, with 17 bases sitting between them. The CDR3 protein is CASSLGGVGEDTQYF. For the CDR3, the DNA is TGTGCCAGCAGCCTGGGAGGAGTGGGTGAAGATACGCAGTATTTT.

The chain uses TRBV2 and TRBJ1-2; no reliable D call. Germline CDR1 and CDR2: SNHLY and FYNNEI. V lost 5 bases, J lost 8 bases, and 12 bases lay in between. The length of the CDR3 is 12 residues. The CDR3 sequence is CASSREGFGYTF. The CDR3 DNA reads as TGTGCCAGCAGTCGAGAGGGATTCGGCTACACCTTC. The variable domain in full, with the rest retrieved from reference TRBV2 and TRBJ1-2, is EPEVTQTPSHQVTQMGQEVILRCVPISNHLYFYWYRQILGQKVEFLVSFYNNEISEKSEIFDDQFSVERPDGSNFTLKIRSTKLEDSAMYFCASSREGFGYTFGSGTRLTVV.

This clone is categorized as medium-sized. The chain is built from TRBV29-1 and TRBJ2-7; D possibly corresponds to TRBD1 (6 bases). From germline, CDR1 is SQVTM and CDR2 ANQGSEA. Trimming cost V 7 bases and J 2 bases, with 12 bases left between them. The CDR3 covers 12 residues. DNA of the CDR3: TGCAGCGCTCGACAGGACACCTACGAGCAGTACTTC. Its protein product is CSARQDTYEQYF.

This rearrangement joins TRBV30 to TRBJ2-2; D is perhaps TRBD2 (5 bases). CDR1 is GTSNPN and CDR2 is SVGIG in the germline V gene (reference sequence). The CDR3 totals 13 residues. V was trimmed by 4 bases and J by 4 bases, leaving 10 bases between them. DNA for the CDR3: TGTGCCTGGATCCGGAGGAGCACCGGGGAGCTGTTTTTT. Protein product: CAWIRRSTGELFF.

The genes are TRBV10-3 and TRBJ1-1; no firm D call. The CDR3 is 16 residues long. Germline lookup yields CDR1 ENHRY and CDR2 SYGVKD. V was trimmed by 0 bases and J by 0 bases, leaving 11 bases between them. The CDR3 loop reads CAISESIGNMNTEAFF. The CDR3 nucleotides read TGTGCCATCAGTGAGTCGATCGGGAATATGAACACTGAAGCTTTCTTT.

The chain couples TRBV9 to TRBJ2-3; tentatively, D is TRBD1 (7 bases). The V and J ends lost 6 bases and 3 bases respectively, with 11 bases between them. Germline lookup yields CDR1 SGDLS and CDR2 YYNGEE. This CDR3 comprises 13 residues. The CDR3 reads CASNRGGTDTQYF. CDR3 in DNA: TGTGCCAGCAACAGGGGAGGAACAGATACGCAGTATTTT.

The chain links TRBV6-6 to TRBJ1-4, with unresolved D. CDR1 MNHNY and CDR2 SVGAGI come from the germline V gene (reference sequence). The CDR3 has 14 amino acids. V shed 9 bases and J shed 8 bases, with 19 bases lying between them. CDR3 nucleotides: TGTGCCAGTGCAAGGCGGGTCCCCTCGGAAAAACTGTTTTTT. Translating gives CASARRVPSEKLFF.

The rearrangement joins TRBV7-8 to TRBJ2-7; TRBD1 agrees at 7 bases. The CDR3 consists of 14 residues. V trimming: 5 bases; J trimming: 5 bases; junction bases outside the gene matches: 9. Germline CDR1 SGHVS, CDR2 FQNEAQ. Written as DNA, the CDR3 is TGTGCCAGCAGCGGAGTGACAGGGCGGGACGAGCAGTACTTC. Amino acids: CASSGVTGRDEQYF.

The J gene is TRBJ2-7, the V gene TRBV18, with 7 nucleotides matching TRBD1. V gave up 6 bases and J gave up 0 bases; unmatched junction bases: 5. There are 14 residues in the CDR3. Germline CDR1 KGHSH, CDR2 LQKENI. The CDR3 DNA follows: TGTGCCAGCTCGCGTCGGGACAGCTCCTACGAGCAGTACTTC. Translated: CASSRRDSSYEQYF.

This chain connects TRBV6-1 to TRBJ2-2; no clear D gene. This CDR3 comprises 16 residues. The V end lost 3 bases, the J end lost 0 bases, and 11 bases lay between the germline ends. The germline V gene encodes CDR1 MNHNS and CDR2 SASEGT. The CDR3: CASSEIQYTNTGELFF. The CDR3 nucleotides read TGTGCCAGCAGTGAGATTCAGTACACGAACACCGGGGAGCTGTTTTTT.

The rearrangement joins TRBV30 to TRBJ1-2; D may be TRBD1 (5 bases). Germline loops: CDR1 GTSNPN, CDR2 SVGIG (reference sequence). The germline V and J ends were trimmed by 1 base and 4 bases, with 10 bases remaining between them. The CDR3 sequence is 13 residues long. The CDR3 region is CAWSAGWSYGYTF. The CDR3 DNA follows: TGTGCCTGGAGTGCAGGGTGGAGCTATGGCTACACCTTC.

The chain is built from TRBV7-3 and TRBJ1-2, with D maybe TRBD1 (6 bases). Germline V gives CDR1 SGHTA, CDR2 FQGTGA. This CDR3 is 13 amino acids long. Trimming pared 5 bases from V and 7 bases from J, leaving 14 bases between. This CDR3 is CASSPGHGGGYTF. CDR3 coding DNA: TGTGCCAGCAGCCCGGGACACGGAGGTGGCTACACCTTC.

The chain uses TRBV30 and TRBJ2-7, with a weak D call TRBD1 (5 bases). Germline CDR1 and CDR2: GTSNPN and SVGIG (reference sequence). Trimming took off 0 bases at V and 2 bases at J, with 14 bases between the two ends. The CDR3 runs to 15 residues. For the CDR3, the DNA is TGTGCCTGGAGTGTAAGTCTCGCAGGGACCTACGAGCAGTACTTC. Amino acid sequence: CAWSVSLAGTYEQYF.

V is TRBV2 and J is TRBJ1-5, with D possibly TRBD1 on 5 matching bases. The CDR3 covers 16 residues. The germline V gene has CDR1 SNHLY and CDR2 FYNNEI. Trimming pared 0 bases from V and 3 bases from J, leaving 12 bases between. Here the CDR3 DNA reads TGTGCCAGCAGTGAAGCGCTGGGACTGACCAATCAGCCCCAGCATTTT. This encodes CASSEALGLTNQPQHF. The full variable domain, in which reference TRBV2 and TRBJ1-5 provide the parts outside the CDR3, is EPEVTQTPSHQVTQMGQEVILRCVPISNHLYFYWYRQILGQKVEFLVSFYNNEISEKSEIFDDQFSVERPDGSNFTLKIRSTKLEDSAMYFCASSEALGLTNQPQHFGDGTRLSIL.

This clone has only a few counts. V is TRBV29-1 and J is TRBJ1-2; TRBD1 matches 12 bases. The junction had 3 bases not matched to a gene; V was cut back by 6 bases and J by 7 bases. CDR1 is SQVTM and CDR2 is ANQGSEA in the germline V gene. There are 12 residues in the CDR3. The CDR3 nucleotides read TGCAGCGTGGGGGACAGGGGGCTTGGCTACACCTTC. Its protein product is CSVGDRGLGYTF.

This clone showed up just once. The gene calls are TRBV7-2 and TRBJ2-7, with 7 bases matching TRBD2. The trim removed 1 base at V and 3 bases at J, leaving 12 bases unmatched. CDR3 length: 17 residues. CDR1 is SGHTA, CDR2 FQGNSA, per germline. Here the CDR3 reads CASSLVGGASGGYEQYF. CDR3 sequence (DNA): TGTGCCAGCAGCTTAGTTGGTGGAGCTAGCGGCGGCTACGAGCAGTACTTC.

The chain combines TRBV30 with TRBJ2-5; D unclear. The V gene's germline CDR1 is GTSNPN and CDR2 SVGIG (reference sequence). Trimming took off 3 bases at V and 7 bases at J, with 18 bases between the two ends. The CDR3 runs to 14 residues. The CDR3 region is CAWSRNLAQVTQYF. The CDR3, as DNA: TGTGCCTGGAGCAGGAACCTGGCCCAGGTGACCCAGTACTTC.

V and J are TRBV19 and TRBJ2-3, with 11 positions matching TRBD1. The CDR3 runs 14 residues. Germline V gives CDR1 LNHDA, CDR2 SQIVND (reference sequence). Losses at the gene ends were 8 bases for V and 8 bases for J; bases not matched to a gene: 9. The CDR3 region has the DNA TGTGCCAGTTCTGGGACAGGGGGGAAAGCTACGCAGTATTTT. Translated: CASSGTGGKATQYF.

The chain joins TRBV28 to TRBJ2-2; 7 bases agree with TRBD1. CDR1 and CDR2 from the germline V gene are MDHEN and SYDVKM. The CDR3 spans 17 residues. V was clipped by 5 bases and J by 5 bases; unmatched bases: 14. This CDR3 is CASSPSTNRGITGELFF. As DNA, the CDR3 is TGTGCCAGCAGTCCCAGCACCAACAGGGGTATTACCGGGGAGCTGTTTTTT.

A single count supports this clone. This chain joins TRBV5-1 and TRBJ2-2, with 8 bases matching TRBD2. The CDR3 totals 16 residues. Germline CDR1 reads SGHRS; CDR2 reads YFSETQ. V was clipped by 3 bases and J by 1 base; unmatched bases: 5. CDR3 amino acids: CASSSLAGLNTGELFF. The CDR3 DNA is TGCGCCAGCAGCTCCCTAGCGGGCCTGAACACCGGGGAGCTGTTTTTT. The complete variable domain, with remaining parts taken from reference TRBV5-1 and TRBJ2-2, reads KAGVTQTPRYLIKTRGQQVTLSCSPISGHRSVSWYQQTPGQGLQFLFEYFSETQRNKGNFPGRFSGRQFSNSRSEMNVSTLELGDSALYLCASSSLAGLNTGELFFGEGSRLTVL.

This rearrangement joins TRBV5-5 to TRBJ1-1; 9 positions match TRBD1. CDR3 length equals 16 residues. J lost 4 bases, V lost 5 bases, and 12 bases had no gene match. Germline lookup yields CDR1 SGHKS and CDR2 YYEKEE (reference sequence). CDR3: CASSPDRGGEGTEAFF. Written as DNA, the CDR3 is TGTGCCAGCAGTCCGGACAGGGGAGGGGAGGGCACTGAAGCTTTCTTT.

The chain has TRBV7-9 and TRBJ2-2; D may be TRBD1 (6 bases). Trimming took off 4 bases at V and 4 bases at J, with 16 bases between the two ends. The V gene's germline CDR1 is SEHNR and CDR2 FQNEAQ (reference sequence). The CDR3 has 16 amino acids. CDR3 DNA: TGTGCCAGCAGCTCGTCAAAGGGGGTATCCACCGGGGAGCTGTTTTTT. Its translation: CASSSSKGVSTGELFF.

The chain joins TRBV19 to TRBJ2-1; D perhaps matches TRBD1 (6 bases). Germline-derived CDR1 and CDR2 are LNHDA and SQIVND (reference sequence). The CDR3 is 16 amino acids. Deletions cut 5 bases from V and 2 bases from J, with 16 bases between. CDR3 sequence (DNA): TGTGCCAGTAGTTCGAACAGGGTTCGCCCCTACAATGAGCAGTTCTTC. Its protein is CASSSNRVRPYNEQFF.